This TCR beta chain was retrieved from a study of cytomegalovirus exposure and HLA in healthy donors (dated 2017 in TCRdb). In terms of the full investigation: In an earlier analysis of some 610 of the donors, under 300 Gb of sequence data and just under 120 million unique TCR beta sequences from 150 million to 200 million T cells were reported. The genetic ancestry cluster associated with self-reported Caucasian donors included about four fifths of the 398 genotyped donors. The study aimed to test whether cataloging public T cell receptors could reveal signatures of past pathogen exposure. Among about 400 genotyped donors of the cohort, an average of roughly 230,000 unique TCR beta nucleotide sequences was sequenced per donor, of which about 19% were non-productive. The study profiled the T cell repertoires of around 700 subjects by immunosequencing and related them to cytomegalovirus serostatus. Both class I and class II loci were covered by HLA typing, at four-digit resolution. A handful of DR-DQ haplotypes were handled as single units for association and clustering because linkage in the cohort was strong. In addition to the first cohort of 650 to 800 subjects, a separate validation cohort of 120 different subjects was used. Alongside the repertoire data, information on donor age, sex, ethnicity and CMV serostatus was compiled. About 310 gigabases of sequencing data and 80 million or so unique TCR sequences were included in an early release covering 500 to 750 HLA-typed donors. Genome-wide SNP genotypes for about 55% of the roughly 670 donors were used in a later genetic analysis, which treated that subset as a discovery cohort. In an earlier analysis of a few hundred of the donors, high-throughput TCR beta sequencing was used to judge whether each TCR beta V gene segment behaved as functional or pseudogenic. A later analysis re-examined previously published TCR beta repertoires from hundreds of donors and added high-resolution HLA genotyping to investigate patterns of TCR occurrence. Typing coverage varied by locus: about 620-630 donors for A, B, C, DRB1 and DQB1; approximately 500 for DQA1; 600 to 610 for DPA1; about 450 for DPB1. In the later analysis, no new phenotypic data were used to find candidate immune exposures; instead, reliance was placed on TCR beta sequences and their occurrence across donors. All discovery cohort repertoires had been generated on a single sequencing platform. To predict cytomegalovirus infection status, the study brought together high-throughput TCR immunosequencing, statistical association of individual TCRs with disease status, and machine learning.

This clone was picked up one time. Its recognized antigen is unknown. No base quality information exists; no much larger clone differs at one position. Library preparation used the immunoSEQ multiplex PCR assay. For the multiplex PCR, a mixture combining 60 forward primers for TCR Vbeta segments and 13 reverse primers for TCR Jbeta segments was used. The CDR3 region of rearranged TCR beta genes was amplified from genomic DNA by a multiplex PCR assay. Amplified TCR beta libraries were sequenced as 87-base-pair reads on the Illumina HiSeq System. On the authors' methods: A later analysis tallied roughly 78 million unique TCR beta chains across the roughly 610 repertoires, and around 12 million of those chains were shared by two or more donors. To remove PCR and sequencing errors, raw reads were error-corrected and collapsed into unique sequences using a nearest-neighbor algorithm that merged closely related sequences. CDR3 sequences were aligned to IMGT reference sequences to assign V, D and J gene segments. For a sequence to be retained, a match of at least six nucleotides was required to both a V gene segment and a J gene segment. A rearrangement counted as productive if the CDR3 had no stop codons and remained in frame with V and J, and every other rearrangement counted as non-productive. Following IMGT convention, CDR3 was defined as the stretch from the second conserved V-encoded cysteine to the conserved J-encoded phenylalanine. The earlier analysis of approximately 500 of the donors excluded sequences that lacked an unambiguous match to a single V gene segment. In an earlier analysis of several hundred of the donors, V segments were called functional above 56.7% productive rearrangements and were called segregating when the between-donor standard deviation exceeded 5%. To diagnose cytomegalovirus status from the catalog of TCR beta chain sequences, a statistical classification framework was built. In a later analysis, V and J genes were assigned by comparing TCR nucleotide sequences against IMGT/GENE-DB human TR gene sequences. The TCRdist pipeline was used in a later analysis to assign CDR3 sequences and most-parsimonious VDJ recombination scenarios. In a later analysis, every TCR beta chain was defined by the combination of its CDR3 amino acid sequence and its V-gene family, and reads without a unique V-gene family were dropped. In a later analysis, approximately 590 highly shared, low-generation-probability nucleotide sequences were removed to address suspected cross-contamination and a sequencing artifact. In a later analysis, a clonal expansion index was calculated for each public chain from normalized within-repertoire ranks of inferred template counts. In a later analysis, generation probabilities were computed using a VDJ recombination model fitted to out-of-frame rearrangements, and the results were checked against IGoR. In a later analysis, TCR-TCR, TCR-HLA and TCR-CMV co-occurrence was scored with hypergeometric tests, and a repertoire-size bias correction was applied to TCR pairs. To estimate false discovery rates, a later analysis permuted the HLA or CMV assignments 20 times. In a later analysis, co-occurring TCRs were grouped with DBSCAN, and TCRdist sequence similarity was added when clustering was performed within HLA-allele-positive subsets. Repertoires with fewer than 30,000 or more than 120,000 public chains, plus five repertoires with anomalous nucleotide sharing, were excluded from co-occurrence clustering. TCRdb stores this immuneACCESS table with in-frame sequences only. Part of the clones is absent; in the studies checked, under half of the shortfall reflects unresolved V genes, and no reason is known for the rest. The V and J calls and clone size come from that table; D and trimming were worked out from the DNA. Recorded for this sample are tens of thousands of clones; around three quarters of them occurred a single time. The ten largest clonotypes hold approximately 4.6% of the sample.

Here is what the overall study found, with its caveats: A later analysis associated 15,000 or so TCR beta sequences with specific HLA alleles at a false discovery rate of 0.05. Several of the top co-occurrence clusters appeared to be linked to parvovirus B19, influenza, CMV and Epstein-Barr virus, according to a later analysis. Immune exposure information for the cohort was limited to CMV serostatus. V-gene and J-gene trimming of TCR beta chains was associated with a missense DCLRE1C variant in a later genetic analysis, and the association was replicated in an independent cohort. A few of the identified cytomegalovirus-associated TCR beta chains were confirmed in vitro to be specific for cytomegalovirus antigens. According to a later analysis, TCR association rates differed among HLA loci, with DRB1 alleles showing the most associated TCRs and HLA-C alleles showing the fewest. In the study, about 150 TCR beta chains were listed as associated with cytomegalovirus. According to a later genetic analysis, donors in an Asian-associated ancestry cluster had fewer N-insertions in productive TCRs than the roughly 700-donor mean. Presence/absence analyses assumed roughly uniform sequencing depth across donors, an assumption that may not hold. The authors suggested that the approach could potentially be extended to other disease states and immunological phenotypes. Because some donors lacked HLA typing at each locus, the association tests relied only on the typed subset. Most TCR sequences were observed very rarely across donors, whereas some public TCRs were present in many individuals. In a later analysis, most CMV-associated TCR beta chains were found to appear HLA-restricted, with HLA associations seemingly driven largely by CMV exposure. The cohort was sequenced for TCR beta chains only, and without alpha or paired-chain data the features that could be detected were limited. A cluster of highly shared sequence variants was judged likely to be a technical artifact of the sequencing pipeline. A further reported finding was that TCR beta sequences accurately predicted the HLA-A and HLA-B alleles for most subjects in the first cohort. In an earlier analysis of more than 500 of the donors, most TCR beta V segments appeared in productive rearrangements about 87% or about 30% of the time, broadly matching IMGT annotations. Correlated functional status among segregating V segments might reflect linkage disequilibrium, but an unknown experimental factor could not be ruled out. Assigning TCR associations to individual alleles was difficult when HLA alleles, especially DR and DQ, strongly co-occurred. Because the 87-base-pair reads could not distinguish some IMGT-functional V segments, including TRBV6-2 and TRBV6-3, those segments were excluded. The earlier analysis of some 540 of the donors excluded fewer than 20 rarely observed V segments, including chromosome 9 orphons, because counts were too low. Cytomegalovirus status was reported to be diagnosed by the classifier with high specificity and sensitivity in both the original and validation cohorts. In a later analysis, HLA-associated TCR beta chains showed more clonal expansion and lower generation probabilities than non-associated chains that were equally common.

From V the trimming removes 4 bases and from J it removes 2 bases, while the gene matches leave 12 bases of the junction unaccounted for. According to the germline V gene (reference sequence), CDR1 reads SEHNR and CDR2 reads FQNEAQ. Reading from cysteine to phenylalanine, the CDR3 counts 18 amino acids. The only DNA kept is the CDR3, 54 bases in frame from the first base. The cohort consisted of 666 healthy bone marrow donors. All cohort members were sampled while nominally healthy, although unrecorded immune exposures were likely present. The donor tested CMV seronegative and was one of the 352 seronegative cohort members. A peripheral blood sample was provided by each donor, and peripheral blood mononuclear cells were used for TCR beta sequencing. The Qiagen DNeasy Blood Extraction Kit was used to extract genomic DNA from the blood cell samples.

The sequence was collected from a man aged 40-50 years in good health and CMV-seronegative. This chain is built from TRBV7-9 and TRBJ2-7; TRBD1 agrees with 12 junctional bases. Sequences were obtained from PBMCs. The CDR3 in this case is CASSSGTGGPNLPYEQYF. The base sequence is TGTGCCAGCAGCTCCGGGACAGGGGGCCCCAATCTCCCCTACGAGCAGTACTTC.